This TCR beta chain was sequenced in a study of cytomegalovirus exposure and HLA in healthy donors. Primers: 60 Vbeta forward and 13 Jbeta reverse. TCRdb's copy holds only in-frame clones and misses some; the assay was immunoSEQ multiplex PCR. The sample has more than 95,000 clones; over 75% are singletons. Study findings and constraints: Some segments of the V type, notably TRBV6-2 and TRBV6-3, were excluded as indistinguishable. A later analysis, which compared TCR beta chains of equal frequency, found the HLA-associated ones more clonally expanded.

Details on this clone: The antigen is unknown.

The CDR3 spans 13 residues. V lost 5 bases to trimming and J lost 6 bases; unmatched junction nucleotides: 5. Germline-derived CDR1 and CDR2 are MNHEY and SVGAGI. This TCR was recovered from a man aged 18 to 30 in good health and CMV-seropositive. Sequencing was performed on PBMCs. This chain uses TRBV6-5 with TRBJ1-1; 8 bases are a match to TRBD1. This chain's CDR3 is CASSVQGAAEAFF. The CDR3 region has the DNA TGTGCCAGCAGTGTCCAGGGGGCGGCTGAAGCTTTCTTT.